This T cell receptor (beta chain) was sequenced in a study of cytomegalovirus exposure and HLA in healthy donors. Findings and limits, study-wide: Associated with cytomegalovirus, according to the listing, were around 160 TCR beta chains. In a later analysis, the majority of CMV-associated beta chains seemingly showed HLA restriction. Most TCR sequences were uncommon, yet certain public TCRs appeared in many donors.

Turning to this clone: Its antigen is currently unknown.

The PCR ran on 60 Vbeta and 13 Jbeta primers. Profiling relied on immunoSEQ multiplex PCR, and the TCRdb table lists in-frame clones only, not all of them. Found here are some 80,000 clones, under 65% of them singletons; the top ten hold more than 3.5%. The germline V gene has CDR1 SGHTA and CDR2 FQGNSA. The V gene lost 5 bases and the J gene lost 2 bases, with 9 bases spanning the gap. This CDR3 has 13 residues. The gene calls are TRBV7-2 and TRBJ2-5; D unresolved. The origin of this receptor is a male donor in good health and CMV-seropositive. Material: PBMCs. CDR3 sequence reads: CASSLSWQETQYF. In DNA, the CDR3 is TGTGCCAGCAGCCTGAGTTGGCAAGAGACCCAGTACTTC.